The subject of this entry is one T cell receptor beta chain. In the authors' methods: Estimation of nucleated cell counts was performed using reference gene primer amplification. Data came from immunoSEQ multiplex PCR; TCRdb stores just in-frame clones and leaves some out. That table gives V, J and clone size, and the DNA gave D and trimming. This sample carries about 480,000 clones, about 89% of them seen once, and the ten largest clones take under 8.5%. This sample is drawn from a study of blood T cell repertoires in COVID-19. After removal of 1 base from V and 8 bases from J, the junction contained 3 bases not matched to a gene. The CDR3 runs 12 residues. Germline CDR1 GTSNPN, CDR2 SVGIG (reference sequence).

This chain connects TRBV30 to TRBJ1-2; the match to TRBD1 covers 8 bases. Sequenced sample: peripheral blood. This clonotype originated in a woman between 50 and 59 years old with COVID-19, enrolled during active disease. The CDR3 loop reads CAWSGGQGGYTF. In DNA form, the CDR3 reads TGTGCCTGGAGTGGCGGACAGGGCGGCTACACCTTC.